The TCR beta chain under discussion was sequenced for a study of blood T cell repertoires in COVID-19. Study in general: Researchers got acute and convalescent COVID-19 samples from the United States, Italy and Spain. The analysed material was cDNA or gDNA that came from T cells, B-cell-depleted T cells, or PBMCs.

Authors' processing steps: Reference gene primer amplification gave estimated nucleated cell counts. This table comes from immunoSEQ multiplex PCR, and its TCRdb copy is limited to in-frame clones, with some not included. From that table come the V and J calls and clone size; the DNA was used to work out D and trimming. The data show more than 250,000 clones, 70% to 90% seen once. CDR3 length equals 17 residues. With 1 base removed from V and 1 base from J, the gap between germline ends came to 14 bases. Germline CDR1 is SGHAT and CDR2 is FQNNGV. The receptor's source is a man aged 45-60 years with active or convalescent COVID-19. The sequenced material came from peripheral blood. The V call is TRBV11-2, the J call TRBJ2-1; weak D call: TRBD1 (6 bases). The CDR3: CASSLGGSTGSYNEQFF. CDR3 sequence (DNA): TGTGCCAGCAGCTTAGGTGGCTCTACAGGGTCCTACAATGAGCAGTTCTTC.